This T cell receptor (beta chain) was observed in a study of T cells in Graves' hyperthyroidism and ophthalmopathy. Study background: The blood sample was taken at first diagnosis, before treatment began.

Ophthalmopathy patients showed a Clinical Activity Score of at least 3, NOSPECS grade of at least 4 and duration under 3 months. Cells are PBMCs isolated from 9 to 10 ml of fresh blood. The CDR3 runs 15 residues. V was pared by 2 bases and J by 4 bases, with 14 bases between. Germline V lookup: CDR1 MDHEN, CDR2 SYDVKM. Amplification yielded TCR beta CDR3 regions, with RNA transcripts as the source. The HTBI primer set was used in a first-round RT-PCR of the TCR CDR3. Each CDR3 protein gets one entry after TCRdb re-called the multiplex PCR reads with MiXCR. The table records 660,000 or so distinct CDR3 sequences, under 25% of them present only once. This clonotype was detected ten times or more.

Sequences were obtained from blood. The source is a man younger than 40 with Graves' ophthalmopathy. The V call is TRBV28, the J call TRBJ1-2; possible D gene TRBD1, 5 bases. CDR3 sequence (DNA): TGTGCCAGCAGTTTAGAGGGGCGTCTTGGCTATGGCTACACCTTC. Translation gives CASSLEGRLGYGYTF.